This TCR beta chain was profiled in a study of T cell responses to AZD1222 COVID-19 vaccine. Overall study results and limits: It was only after the peak T cell response that any repertoires were sampled. Baseline antibody screening turned up just a handful of seropositive AZD1222 recipients. Donors were chiefly white British, with a greater number of females, and clonal diversity was perhaps underestimated. Two doses of AZD1222 preceded a rise in Spike-specific TCR breadth and depth.

Notes on this clone: What it binds is unknown.

TCRdb keeps only in-frame clones here, not all; method: immunoSEQ multiplex PCR. The sample has some 130,000 clones; under 95% are singletons. The CDR3 has 12 residues. The germline gives CDR1 LGHDT, CDR2 YNNKEL (reference sequence). The ends were cut back, 3 bases at V and 9 bases at J, with 6 bases in the middle. The chain joins TRBV3-1 (or the pseudogene TRBV3-2) to TRBJ1-6; possibly TRBD1 for D (5 bases). The source was peripheral blood, collected on day 0 of AZD1222 vaccination. This TCR was sampled from an adult in good health. CDR3: CASSQGGSPLHF. The CDR3 DNA sequence: TGTGCCAGCAGCCAGGGGGGTTCACCCCTCCACTTT.